Shown below are 23 T cell receptor beta chains from a single sample sequenced in a study of cytomegalovirus exposure and HLA in healthy donors. The study ran its PCR with 60 Vbeta and 13 Jbeta primers. Generated by immunoSEQ multiplex PCR, the TCRdb table keeps only in-frame clones and is missing some. This table holds 190,000 or so clones, 80% found once. Input material: PBMCs. These receptors all come from a boy between 10 and 17 years old in good health and CMV-seronegative.

The chain couples TRBV27 to TRBJ2-3; 9 positions agree with TRBD2. Germline loops: CDR1 MNHEY, CDR2 SMNVEV (reference sequence). V shed 5 bases and J 8 bases; nucleotides not matched to a gene: 23. This CDR3 has 19 residues. The CDR3 DNA is TGTGCCAGCAGTGCCTCGGGGCTAGCGGGACTAACATTACCGTCTACGCAGTATTTT. It specifies CASSASGLAGLTLPSTQYF.

This sequence joins TRBV27 and TRBJ2-7; a weak D match, TRBD1 (6 bases). Trimming shortened V by 5 bases and J by 1 base, and 12 bases separated the two germline ends. This CDR3 spans 14 amino acids. The germline gives CDR1 MNHEY, CDR2 SMNVEV (reference sequence). The CDR3 coding sequence is TGTGCCAGCAGTCCGGACAGCGCGTCCTACGAGCAGTACTTC. It specifies CASSPDSASYEQYF.

The rearrangement uses TRBV10-3 and TRBJ1-2; D is unclear. V lost 2 bases to trimming and J lost 0 bases, with 7 bases between them. CDR3 length: 14 amino acids. Germline CDR1 ENHRY, CDR2 SYGVKD. CDR3 residues: CAISEIVSNYGYTF. CDR3 DNA sequence: TGTGCCATCAGTGAGATAGTTTCTAACTATGGCTACACCTTC.

This sequence joins TRBV7-6 and TRBJ1-1; TRBD1 matches at 8 bases. V shed 5 bases and J 6 bases; nucleotides not matched to a gene: 8. From germline, CDR1 is SGHVS and CDR2 FNYEAQ. The CDR3 totals 14 residues. CDR3 nucleotides: TGTGCCAGCAGCAATCGACAGGGGACCGCTGAAGCTTTCTTT. It specifies CASSNRQGTAEAFF.

This clone came up a few times. The rearrangement links TRBV7-9 to TRBJ2-1; 13 bases are a match to TRBD2. V lost 6 bases, J lost 10 bases, and 9 bases stayed unmatched. This CDR3 contains 15 residues. CDR1 and CDR2 (germline): SEHNR, FQNEAQ (reference sequence). The CDR3 loop reads CASSYTGTSGIEQFF. In DNA, the CDR3 is TGTGCCAGCAGTTACACCGGGACTAGCGGGATAGAGCAGTTCTTC.

The rearrangement joins TRBV11-3 to TRBJ2-7; no clear D. This CDR3 spans 14 amino acids. Trimming removed 0 bases from V and 5 bases from J, with 11 bases in between. Germline CDR1 reads SGHNT; CDR2 reads YENEEA. The CDR3 bases are TGTGCCAGCAGCTTAGATCAGTCAGGCCACGAGCAGTACTTC. Amino acid sequence: CASSLDQSGHEQYF.

The chain is built from TRBV14 and TRBJ2-1, with D hard to call. CDR3 size: 12 residues. V dropped 6 bases and J dropped 7 bases, with 10 bases sitting between them. CDR1 is SGHDN and CDR2 is FVKESK in the germline V gene. CDR3 sequence: CASSPLVNEQFF. Written as DNA, the CDR3 is TGTGCCAGCAGTCCTCTAGTAAATGAGCAGTTCTTC. Complete variable domain (other parts from reference TRBV14 and TRBJ2-1): EAGVTQFPSHSVIEKGQTVTLRCDPISGHDNLYWYRRVMGKEIKFLLHFVKESKQDESGMPNNRFLAERTGGTYSTLKVQPAELEDSGVYFCASSPLVNEQFFGPGTRLTVL.

The CDR3 loop is CASSPTGDGYGYTF. Written as DNA, the CDR3 is TGTGCCAGTAGTCCCACCGGGGATGGCTATGGCTACACCTTC. The rearrangement links TRBV19 to TRBJ1-2; D gene ambiguous. This CDR3 region has 14 residues. V lost 5 bases to trimming and J lost 4 bases, with 14 bases between them. Germline assignment: CDR1 LNHDA and CDR2 SQIVND (reference sequence).

The rearrangement joins TRBV5-4 to TRBJ2-2; no firm D call. Germline V gene lookup returns CDR1 SGHNT and CDR2 YYREEE (reference sequence). The germline V and J ends were trimmed by 4 bases and 6 bases, with 10 bases remaining between them. The CDR3 covers 13 residues. CDR3 DNA: TGTGCCAGCAGCCGTGACTCCTCCGGGGAGCTGTTTTTT. Its protein is CASSRDSSGELFF.

The V gene is TRBV7-9, the J gene TRBJ1-3; unclear D gene. This CDR3 contains 15 residues. Trimming removed 1 base from V and 3 bases from J, with 10 bases in between. The V gene's germline CDR1 is SEHNR and CDR2 FQNEAQ (reference sequence). The CDR3 DNA sequence: TGTGCCAGCAGCTTAGGGGGAGTATTTGGAAACACCATATATTTT. This codes for CASSLGGVFGNTIYF.

CDR3 in DNA: TGCGCCAGCAGCCCGGCTGCCAGCGGGGGGGCCTACGAGCAGTACTTC. Protein sequence: CASSPAASGGAYEQYF. V and J are TRBV5-1 and TRBJ2-7, with 10 nucleotides matching TRBD2. Trimming removed 4 bases from V and 2 bases from J; junction bases left unmatched: 9. CDR1 is SGHRS and CDR2 is YFSETQ in the germline V gene. The CDR3 totals 16 residues.

This rearrangement joins TRBV30 to TRBJ1-1; perhaps TRBD1 as D (5 bases). Germline V lookup: CDR1 GTSNPN, CDR2 SVGIG (reference sequence). This CDR3 has 15 residues. V lost 0 bases, J lost 4 bases, and 15 bases lay in between. In DNA form, the CDR3 reads TGTGCCTGGAGTGTAAGACTCCATGGGGCCACTGAAGCTTTCTTT. The encoded protein is CAWSVRLHGATEAFF.

Only one count was recorded for this clone. The V gene is TRBV6-1, the J gene TRBJ1-2; TRBD1 agrees at 7 bases. The CDR3 loop spans 14 amino acids. Trimming took 5 bases from V and 1 from J; bases not matched to a gene: 4. CDR1 is MNHNS, CDR2 SASEGT, per germline. CDR3 sequence reads: CASSRDSLNYGYTF. The CDR3 DNA is TGTGCCAGCAGTCGGGACAGCCTTAACTATGGCTACACCTTC.

This chain links TRBV18 with TRBJ2-7; possibly TRBD2 for D (7 bases). Looked up from germline, CDR1 is KGHSH and CDR2 is LQKENI. V was trimmed by 3 bases and J by 4 bases, leaving 16 bases between them. This CDR3 has 15 residues. This CDR3 reads CASSPGASGSYEQYF. The CDR3 DNA reads as TGTGCCAGCTCACCGGGGGCTAGCGGAAGTTACGAGCAGTACTTC.

The rearrangement uses TRBV6-5 and TRBJ1-2; TRBD1 is a possible D gene (6 bases). This CDR3 has 14 residues. The ends were cut back, 1 base at V and 8 bases at J, with 14 bases in the middle. In germline, CDR1 is MNHEY, CDR2 SVGAGI. The CDR3 region has the DNA TGTGCCAGCAGTTACTTCTTTCAACAGGGAGGCTACACCTTC. Translating gives CASSYFFQQGGYTF.

The rearrangement links TRBV4-1 to TRBJ1-2, with 9 bases identical to TRBD1. The V gene end was trimmed by 2 bases and the J gene end by 8 bases; junction bases not matched to a gene: 12. The V gene's germline CDR1 is MGHRA and CDR2 YSYEKL. This CDR3 has 16 amino acids. CDR3 coding DNA: TGCGCCAGCAGCCAACCCAGCCGGGACAGGGAGAAGGGCTACACCTTC. This codes for CASSQPSRDREKGYTF.

The CDR3 DNA follows: TGTGCCAGCAGGGGACAGCCCTACGAGCAGTACTTC. Its protein product is CASRGQPYEQYF. The chain combines TRBV6-5 with TRBJ2-7; 7 bases line up with TRBD1. CDR1 is MNHEY and CDR2 is SVGAGI in the germline V gene. V shed 6 bases and J 2 bases; nucleotides not matched to a gene: 1. CDR3 length: 12 amino acids.

The chain is built from TRBV27 and TRBJ2-1, with D hard to call. The germline CDR1 and CDR2 sequences are MNHEY and SMNVEV (reference sequence). This CDR3 has 14 residues. Trimming pared 6 bases from V and 4 bases from J, leaving 13 bases between. The CDR3 sequence is CASSFGGLYNEQFF. CDR3 in DNA: TGTGCCAGCAGCTTCGGCGGTTTGTACAATGAGCAGTTCTTC.

The genes are TRBV9 and TRBJ2-7; the D gene is possibly TRBD2 (6 bases). The CDR3 runs 14 residues. Per germline, CDR1 SGDLS and CDR2 YYNGEE. V lost 0 bases and J lost 7, with 14 bases in between. CDR3 residues: CASSVGGGLNEQYF. The CDR3 region has the DNA TGTGCCAGCAGCGTAGGCGGAGGGTTGAATGAGCAGTACTTC.

This chain uses TRBV9 with TRBJ2-5; 9 bases are a match to TRBD1. The assigned J gene may be wrong: the sequence end matches TRBJ2-7 better. This CDR3 contains 15 residues. Germline loops: CDR1 SGDLS, CDR2 YYNGEE. This CDR3 reads CASNPTGGGFYEQYF. CDR3 coding DNA: TGTGCCAGCAACCCAACAGGGGGCGGGTTCTACGAGCAGTACTTC.

The V and J genes are TRBV5-4 and TRBJ2-5; tentatively, D is TRBD1 (6 bases). The J call may be wrong; the DNA end is better matched by TRBJ2-7. CDR1 is SGHNT, CDR2 YYREEE, per germline (reference sequence). The CDR3 covers 14 residues. CDR3: CASSQPDSSYEQYF. CDR3 coding DNA: TGTGCCAGCAGCCAACCGGACAGTTCCTACGAGCAGTACTTC.

The chain joins TRBV7-9 to TRBJ1-2, with D maybe TRBD1 (5 bases). From germline, CDR1 is SEHNR and CDR2 FQNEAQ (reference sequence). Trimming stripped 1 base from V and 2 bases from J, with 8 bases between. The length of the CDR3 is 14 residues. The CDR3 loop reads CASSLVGENYGYTF. CDR3 nucleotide sequence: TGTGCCAGCAGCTTAGTAGGGGAAAACTATGGCTACACCTTC.

This rearrangement joins TRBV27 to TRBJ1-2; TRBD1 agrees at 10 bases. Looked up from germline, CDR1 is MNHEY and CDR2 is SMNVEV (reference sequence). Trimming took 5 bases from V and 4 from J; bases not matched to a gene: 7. The CDR3 covers 15 residues. The CDR3: CASSPDRDRGYGYTF. The DNA for the CDR3 is TGTGCCAGCAGTCCGGACCGGGACAGGGGCTATGGCTACACCTTC.